This entry lists 9 T cell receptor beta chains sequenced from one sample in a study of metastatic and nonmetastatic thyroid tumors. With MiXCR, TCRdb reprocessed the PCR reads. Of more than 12,000 clones listed, more than 3% are singletons. The entire patient cohort was treatment-naive prior to thyroid surgery. Sequenced: tumor tissue. These receptors were obtained from a female donor with papillary thyroid cancer or a benign thyroid nodule (not recorded which). Some clones in this sample may be carry-over from other donors' samples.

This clone was observed a handful of times. V gene TRBV2 combines with J gene TRBJ1-1, with unresolved D. The germline V gene encodes CDR1 SNHLY and CDR2 FYNNEI. The V gene lost 5 bases and the J gene lost 5 bases, with 18 bases spanning the gap. This CDR3 is 15 amino acids long. The CDR3 DNA sequence: TGTGCCAGCAGTTGGAGCGGTGCGGGGAGTACTGAAGCTTTCTTT. This codes for CASSWSGAGSTEAFF. Based on the CDR3 plus reference TRBV2 and TRBJ1-1, the full variable domain is EPEVTQTPSHQVTQMGQEVILRCVPISNHLYFYWYRQILGQKVEFLVSFYNNEISEKSEIFDDQFSVERPDGSNFTLKIRSTKLEDSAMYFCASSWSGAGSTEAFFGQGTRLTVV.

As for this clone: This may be a read error, as it is one base from a much larger clone. The gene calls are TRBV6-2 or TRBV6-3 and TRBJ1-6, with D uncertain. The CDR3 covers 15 residues. V was clipped by 5 bases and J by 5 bases, with 13 bases between them. Per the germline V gene, CDR1 is MNHEY and CDR2 is SVGEGT. The CDR3 protein is CASSPGQVDNSPLHF. CDR3 coding DNA: TGTGCCAGCAGTCCTGGTCAAGTGGATAATTCACCCCTCCACTTT.

As to this clone: At one of its ends the junction is not consistent with the germline gene, which may arise from a read error. The rearrangement links TRBV6-1 to TRBJ2-2, with 7 bases matching TRBD1. From germline, CDR1 is MNHNS and CDR2 SASEGT. The CDR3 covers 14 residues. CDR3 DNA: TGCGCCAGCAGTGCTCAGGGGGACACCGGGGATCTGTTTTTT. Translation: CASSAQGDTGDLFF.

This chain connects TRBV27 to TRBJ1-5; D is ambiguous. V lost 5 bases and J 6 bases, leaving 11 bases between the germline ends. Germline-derived CDR1 and CDR2 are MNHEY and SMNVEV (reference sequence). This CDR3 is 13 amino acids long. CDR3 in amino acids: CASSPPSGQPQHF. In DNA form, the CDR3 reads TGTGCCAGCAGTCCCCCCTCCGGTCAGCCCCAGCATTTT.

The chain has TRBV28 and TRBJ1-2; 8 bases fit TRBD1. The trim removed 6 bases at V and 12 bases at J, leaving 15 bases unmatched. The CDR3 is made up of 14 amino acids. CDR1 is MDHEN and CDR2 is SYDVKM in the germline V gene. The CDR3: CASSVTQGASGDTF. The CDR3 nucleotides are TGTGCCAGCAGCGTAACTCAGGGGGCGTCAGGCGACACCTTC.

This clone was detected only a few times. A much larger clone lies a single base off, so this may be a read error. The V gene is TRBV6-1, the J gene TRBJ1-5; D call uncertain. The CDR3 covers 15 residues. Trimming removed 11 bases from V and 3 bases from J, with 20 bases in between. Germline CDR1 reads MNHNS; CDR2 reads SASEGT. CDR3 sequence (DNA): TGTGCCTCCTGGGGAGATTCTTATAACAATCAGCCCCAGCATTTT. Translating gives CASWGDSYNNQPQHF.

In its sample, this clone ranks as medium-sized. This chain connects TRBV11-2 to TRBJ1-5, with D tentatively TRBD1 (5 bases). The length of the CDR3 is 15 residues. The V gene's germline CDR1 is SGHAT and CDR2 FQNNGV. Trimming took off 4 bases at V and 6 bases at J, with 16 bases between the two ends. CDR3 loop: CASSSTAQVSQPQHF. The CDR3 region has the DNA TGTGCCAGCAGCTCGACAGCTCAGGTCAGTCAGCCCCAGCATTTT.

This clone appeared a few times. The rearrangement joins TRBV6-1 to TRBJ2-2; TRBD1 matches 8 bases. There are 17 residues in the CDR3. Germline trimming cut 6 bases from V and 5 bases from J; bases unmatched to any gene: 14. The V gene's germline CDR1 is MNHNS and CDR2 SASEGT. The CDR3 DNA reads as TGTGCCAGCAGCAGGGGGCGAACACCCTTGGGAACCGGGGAGCTGTTTTTT. As protein: CASSRGRTPLGTGELFF.

Of note for this clone: One end of the junction fails to match germline, which may point to a read error. The chain combines TRBV12-5 with TRBJ1-2; D unclear. The germline V gene has CDR1 LGHNT and CDR2 FRNRAP. This CDR3 is built from 15 residues. CDR3 DNA: TGTGCTAGTGGTTTGGTAATGTCCCAAACCTATGTCTACACCTTC. Protein product: CASGLVMSQTYVYTF.